Below are 2 T cell receptor beta chains sequenced from a single sample in a study of T cell changes during pregnancy in multiple sclerosis. The data were produced by immunoSEQ multiplex PCR, yet TCRdb's version contains in-frame clones alone and is incomplete. The data show about 79,000 clones, with 90% to 95% seen just once and around 0.75% held by the top ten. Here the sequenced sample was peripheral blood, taken in the second trimester of pregnancy. Receptor source: a female donor in good health, enrolled as a control in a pregnancy study.

This clone was observed a single time. The chain has TRBV5-1 and TRBJ1-4; 8 bases fit TRBD1. Germline lookup yields CDR1 SGHRS and CDR2 YFSETQ. The CDR3 covers 15 residues. Germline trimming cut 4 bases from V and 6 bases from J; bases unmatched to any gene: 8. CDR3 DNA sequence: TGCGCCAGCAGCCTAAGACAGGGGTCACATGAAAAACTGTTTTTT. Protein product: CASSLRQGSHEKLFF. The entire variable domain, with the rest obtained from reference TRBV5-1 and TRBJ1-4, is as follows: KAGVTQTPRYLIKTRGQQVTLSCSPISGHRSVSWYQQTPGQGLQFLFEYFSETQRNKGNFPGRFSGRQFSNSRSEMNVSTLELGDSALYLCASSLRQGSHEKLFFGSGTQLSVL.

The chain employs TRBV4-3 and TRBJ2-2; 8 bases line up with TRBD1. Germline loops: CDR1 LGHNA, CDR2 YSLEER. Trimming at V came to 5 bases and at J to 3 bases, leaving 8 bases not matched to a gene. The CDR3 sequence is 16 residues long. The CDR3 sequence: CASSSRQGPHTGELFF. CDR3 DNA: TGCGCCAGCAGCTCTCGACAGGGGCCCCACACCGGGGAGCTGTTTTTT.